This TCR beta chain is drawn from a study of siplizumab effects on memory and regulatory T cells. Findings and caveats of the study: Naive T cells seemed more diverse than memory cells; they also seemed major alloresponse contributors. Proof of suppressive function in proliferating Tregs from siplizumab cultures was not established.

A remark on this clone: Its specificity is not known.

The CDR3 is 12 residues long. V was pared by 1 base and J by 11 bases, with 10 bases between. Germline loops: CDR1 SEHNR, CDR2 FQNEAQ (reference sequence). Assay used: immunoSEQ multiplex PCR; TCRdb lists only in-frame clones, some missing. The sample consists of under 95,000 clones, 94% of them appearing once. Input material: non-Treg CD4+ T cells sorted from blood. The rearrangement links TRBV7-9 to TRBJ2-3, with D perhaps TRBD2 (6 bases). The receptor was derived from a human donor in good health. The CDR3 DNA reads as TGTGCCAGCAGCTTAGAAGCGGGTAGGCAGTATTTT. This gives the protein CASSLEAGRQYF.